This is a list of T cell receptor beta chains from one sample in a study of CD8+CD57+ T cells in acquired aplastic anemia. TCRdb called the reads again in MiXCR, with one record for every CDR3 protein. This sample carries about 62,000 distinct CDR3 sequences, less than 65% of them seen once, and the ten largest clones take under 2.5%. Sequenced input: sorted CD4+, CD8+, or CD8+CD57+ T cells (not recorded which) from PBMCs. Receptors originate from a human donor in good health, serving as a control. CDR3s include the opening cysteine and the closing phenylalanine or tryptophan. The D gene is left open where the match is weak. The size of a clone is reported for some rows only, either as once, few or many, or as a class for expanded clones.

DNA | CDR3 | J | V | size | D
TGTGCCAGCGAAGGGCGGGAACGGGAAGATACGCAGTATTTT | CASEGREREDTQYF | TRBJ2-3 | TRBV2 | NA | NA
TGCGCCAGCAGCCCGCAGGGTGGAAATTCACCCCTCCACTTT | CASSPQGGNSPLHF | TRBJ1-6 | TRBV10-2 | NA | NA
TGCGCCAGCAGCTTGGCCCAATTCACTGAAGCTCTCTTT | CASSLAQFTEALF | TRBJ1-1 | TRBV5-1 | NA | NA
TGCAGCGTACGGGGGGCAGAATCACCCCTCCACTTT | CSVRGAESPLHF | TRBJ1-6 | TRBV29-1 | NA | NA
TGTGCCACCAGCAGACTTCAGGGTTACGAGCAGTACTTC | CATSRLQGYEQYF | TRBJ2-7 | TRBV15 | NA | NA
TGTGCCAGCAGCCTTCGAGCGGGAGGGAATTACAATGAGCAGTTCTTC | CASSLRAGGNYNEQFF | TRBJ2-1 | TRBV3-1 | many | TRBD2
TGCAGCGTTACGAACTTGGACAGGGGAAGGACCCAGTACTTC | CSVTNLDRGRTQYF | TRBJ2-5 | TRBV29-1 | NA | TRBD1
TGTGCCAGTAGTAACAGGGGTAATGAGCAGTTCTTC | CASSNRGNEQFF | TRBJ2-1 | TRBV19 | medium-sized | TRBD1
TGTGCCACCAGTGGGGCAGGGGGCGCGGACGAGCAGTACTTC | CATSGAGGADEQYF | TRBJ2-7 | TRBV24-1 | NA | TRBD1
TGTGCCTGGAGTACACCGACCGGGACAGTCGGTTCACCCCTCCACTTT | CAWSTPTGTVGSPLHF | TRBJ1-6 | TRBV30 | many | TRBD1
TGTGCTAGAGTGGCCGGGAGGGCCCTCAGCGGGGAGCTGTTTTTT | CARVAGRALSGELFF | TRBJ2-2 | TRBV24-1 | NA | TRBD2
TGTGCCAGTAGAAAAGACATAATGAACACTGAAGCTTTCTTT | CASRKDIMNTEAFF | TRBJ1-1 | TRBV2 | few | NA
TGTGCCAGCAGATCCCAGGGGGCGGTTGAGCAGTTCTTC | CASRSQGAVEQFF | TRBJ2-1 | TRBV28 | many | TRBD1
TGCGCCAGCAGCCAGCCGGGACAGAGCTACGAGCAGTACTTC | CASSQPGQSYEQYF | TRBJ2-7 | TRBV4-1 | many | TRBD1
TGTGCCAGCAGTTACTTTGGGGGTCGGCCCTTAGGCACTGAAGCTTTCTTT | CASSYFGGRPLGTEAFF | TRBJ1-1 | TRBV6-5 | many | NA
TGCGCCAGCAGCGAAAGACAGGGTTCTCCCTATGGCTACACCTTC | CASSERQGSPYGYTF | TRBJ1-2 | TRBV5-1 | NA | TRBD1
TGTGCCACCGCGAGGGCGTCGGCGTCTGAAGCTTTCTTT | CATARASASEAFF | TRBJ1-1 | TRBV11-3 | many | NA
TGTGCCAGCAGTGACGGGCCAGGGGGACAAGAGACCCAGTACTTC | CASSDGPGGQETQYF | TRBJ2-5 | TRBV24-1 | NA | TRBD1
TGTGCCGGGTCTTCGAGACAGGGAAACTACGAGCAGTACTTC | CAGSSRQGNYEQYF | TRBJ2-7 | TRBV5-6 | many | TRBD1
TGTGCCAGCAGCTTAAGCGGGAGGGATACGCAGTATTTT | CASSLSGRDTQYF | TRBJ2-3 | TRBV7-6 | NA | TRBD2
TGTGCCACCAGCAGGGCCGGGACAGGAGGGTTCGAGCAGTACTTC | CATSRAGTGGFEQYF | TRBJ2-7 | TRBV25-1 | NA | TRBD1
TGTGCCAGCAGCTTAGTGGTGGCTTTCTTT | CASSLVVAFF | TRBJ1-1 | TRBV7-9 | few | NA
TGTGCCAGCAGTGACAGGGGCCACGAGCAGTACTTC | CASSDRGHEQYF | TRBJ2-7 | TRBV7-8 | once | TRBD1
TGCGCCAGCAGCTACGAACAGGGGACAGGCACTGAAGCTTTCTTT | CASSYEQGTGTEAFF | TRBJ1-1 | TRBV5-1 | NA | TRBD1
TGCGCCAGCAGCTTGGTAGCGGGAGGGCCCGGGGAGCTGTTTTTT | CASSLVAGGPGELFF | TRBJ2-2 | TRBV5-1 | many | TRBD2
TGCAGTGCTAGGTCGGGTTACTCTAACTATGGCTACACCTTC | CSARSGYSNYGYTF | TRBJ1-2 | TRBV20-1 | NA | NA
TGTGCCAGCAGCGTTGCGGTCACAGGGGGTCTTCACAATGGCTACACCTTC | CASSVAVTGGLHNGYTF | TRBJ1-2 | TRBV5-6 | NA | TRBD1
TGTGCCAGCAGCTCAAGACAGGGGGCCTACGAGCAGTACTTC | CASSSRQGAYEQYF | TRBJ2-7 | TRBV7-2 | NA | TRBD1
TGTGCCACCAACAGGGACTACACAGATACGCAGTATTTT | CATNRDYTDTQYF | TRBJ2-3 | TRBV24-1 | NA | NA
TGTGCCAGCAGCCGAATAGCGGGAGCGGGGCGTAGCACAGATACGCAGTATTTT | CASSRIAGAGRSTDTQYF | TRBJ2-3 | TRBV11-2 | many | TRBD2
TGCGCCAGCAGCTTAGCGGGACCAAACACCGGGGAGCTGTTTTTT | CASSLAGPNTGELFF | TRBJ2-2 | TRBV5-1 | NA | TRBD2
TGTGCCAGCAGCGAGGTGACTGAGCAGTTCTTC | CASSEVTEQFF | TRBJ2-1 | TRBV7-8 | NA | NA
TGTGCCAGGACAGGGTCCTACAATGAGCAGTTCTTC | CARTGSYNEQFF | TRBJ2-1 | TRBV2 | NA | TRBD1
TGCGCCAGCAGCTCCGGGACAGGGGAAGTTGGTGAGCAGTTCTTC | CASSSGTGEVGEQFF | TRBJ2-1 | TRBV5-1 | NA | TRBD1
TGTGCCAGCAGCGTCGGAGACAGGGGAAATGAGCAGTTCTTC | CASSVGDRGNEQFF | TRBJ2-1 | TRBV7-3 | once | TRBD1
TGTGCCACAGCGGAGGTCGGCACAGATACGCAGTATTTT | CATAEVGTDTQYF | TRBJ2-3 | TRBV15 | NA | NA
TGTGCCAGCAGCCACGGCGGTGAAGCTTTCTTT | CASSHGGEAFF | TRBJ1-1 | TRBV3-1 | many | NA
TGCAGTGCTATCCCCCTATCCACTGAAGCTTTCTTT | CSAIPLSTEAFF | TRBJ1-1 | TRBV20-1 | many | NA
TGTGCCACCAGTGCTACCCAGGACGGAGCTTCCAATCAGCCCCAGCATTTT | CATSATQDGASNQPQHF | TRBJ1-5 | TRBV24-1 | NA | NA
TGCGCCAGCAGCTTGGGGCAGAGGAACTACGAGCAGTACTTC | CASSLGQRNYEQYF | TRBJ2-7 | TRBV5-1 | many | NA
TGTGCCAGCAGCTTTAGGACTAGCCTCGGGGAGCTGTTTTTT | CASSFRTSLGELFF | TRBJ2-2 | TRBV9 | many | TRBD2
TGTGCCAGCAGCTTGCAGGGGGCAGATACGCAGTATTTT | CASSLQGADTQYF | TRBJ2-3 | TRBV7-2 | few | TRBD1
TGTGCCAGCAGTCTCCCCGGGACTAGCGGCTTTGCCGGGGAGCTGTTTTTT | CASSLPGTSGFAGELFF | TRBJ2-2 | TRBV27 | NA | TRBD2
TGTGCCAGCAGCCCCCTTTCTCTCAGCTCCTACGAGCAGTACTTC | CASSPLSLSSYEQYF | TRBJ2-7 | TRBV11-2 | many | NA
TGTGCCAGCAAGGATCCGGTTCAAGCCGGGAATGAAACCTTC | CASKDPVQAGNETF | TRBJ1-2 | TRBV6-1 | NA | NA
TGTGCCAGCAGCTTAGATAGGGGGGGGATCACTGAAGCTTTCTTT | CASSLDRGGITEAFF | TRBJ1-1 | TRBV7-6 | many | NA
TGTGCCAGTAGTATGGCGGGAGGATGGGATACGCAGTATTTT | CASSMAGGWDTQYF | TRBJ2-3 | TRBV19 | NA | TRBD2
TGTGCCAGCAGCTTAGTCGGGAGCGGGGAGACCCAGTACTTC | CASSLVGSGETQYF | TRBJ2-5 | TRBV7-9 | many | NA